Below, 3 T cell receptor beta chains from the same sample are listed, as sequenced in a study of blood T cell repertoires in COVID-19. The protocol was immunoSEQ multiplex PCR, while the TCRdb copy is restricted to in-frame clones and leaves out a portion. The sample has about 160,000 clones; approximately 80% are singletons. Sequencing was done on a sample of peripheral blood. Source of these receptors: a woman of 80 years or more with acute or convalescent COVID-19.

The chain joins TRBV2 to TRBJ2-7, with TRBD2 identical over 12 bases. The CDR3 spans 16 residues. Germline CDR1 reads SNHLY; CDR2 reads FYNNEI. Losses at the gene ends were 4 bases for V and 6 bases for J; bases not matched to a gene: 10. The CDR3 here is CASSGRTSGTPLEQYF. CDR3 coding DNA: TGTGCCAGCAGTGGGAGGACTAGCGGGACCCCCCTCGAGCAGTACTTC.

The chain is built from TRBV5-1 and TRBJ2-5, with 11 bases identical to TRBD2. CDR1 SGHRS and CDR2 YFSETQ come from the germline V gene. The CDR3 totals 18 residues. The V and J ends lost 0 bases and 5 bases, in that order; junction bases with no gene match: 12. The CDR3 DNA follows: TGCGCCAGCAGCTTGGCCCCCCTAGCGGGAGGCCCGGGGGAGACCCAGTACTTC. This translates into CASSLAPLAGGPGETQYF. The full variable domain, in which reference TRBV5-1 and TRBJ2-5 provide the parts outside the CDR3, is KAGVTQTPRYLIKTRGQQVTLSCSPISGHRSVSWYQQTPGQGLQFLFEYFSETQRNKGNFPGRFSGRQFSNSRSEMNVSTLELGDSALYLCASSLAPLAGGPGETQYFGPGTRLLVL.

V and J are TRBV7-9 and TRBJ1-3; weak D call: TRBD1 (5 bases). Per the germline V gene, CDR1 is SEHNR and CDR2 is FQNEAQ (reference sequence). The germline V and J ends were trimmed by 2 bases and 0 bases, with 8 bases remaining between them. The CDR3 runs to 15 residues. In DNA form, the CDR3 reads TGTGCCAGCAGCTTAACCGGGGGCTCTGGAAACACCATATATTTT. Protein sequence: CASSLTGGSGNTIYF.